One and the same sample provided the 32 T cell receptor beta chains below, sequenced in a study of blood T cells in healthy people across ages. A second about 7 to 11 cycle PCR used barcoded and J-beta primers. TCRdb ran MiXCR on the 5' RACE reads and lists one entry per CDR3 protein. This sample yields under 1,100,000 distinct CDR3 sequences, of which under 30% are seen a single time; 0.65% to 0.95% belongs to the top ten. Separately, the same data were catalogued under a study of T cells of mothers and their children.

Source material: blood. The origin of the receptors is a girl aged 2-10 years in good health.

The V call is TRBV20-1, the J call TRBJ2-2; D unresolved. The CDR3 spans 11 residues. Per the germline V gene, CDR1 is DFQATT and CDR2 is SNEGSKA (reference sequence). V was pared by 6 bases and J by 3 bases, with 5 bases between. CDR3 sequence (DNA): TGCAGTGCGGCGGACACCGGGGAGCTGTTTTTT. Translating it yields CSAADTGELFF.

CDR3 residues: CASSWGQGKRMVDSPLHF. Here the CDR3 DNA reads TGTGCCAGCAGCTGGGGACAGGGGAAGAGAATGGTGGATTCACCCCTCCACTTT. The V gene is TRBV7-2, the J gene TRBJ1-6; 10 bases match TRBD1. V lost 4 bases to trimming and J lost 8 bases; unmatched junction nucleotides: 14. The CDR3 has 18 residues. Germline CDR1 and CDR2: SGHTA and FQGNSA.

This chain links TRBV23-1 with TRBJ2-4; D gene unclear. TRBV23-1 is recorded as an ORF, its role being uncertain. Trimming left V 2 bases short and J 0 bases short, with 11 bases between. This CDR3 region has 16 residues. The CDR3 spells CASSQHRDSAKNIQYF. DNA for the CDR3: TGCGCCAGCAGTCAACATCGAGACTCAGCCAAAAACATTCAGTACTTC.

The chain employs TRBV15 and TRBJ2-3; no clear D gene. The CDR3 has 12 amino acids. Trimming removed 3 bases from V and 7 bases from J, with 8 bases in between. Germline CDR1 reads LNHNV; CDR2 reads YYDKDF (reference sequence). The CDR3 loop reads CATSSLGNTQYF. The DNA for the CDR3 is TGTGCCACCAGCAGCCTAGGGAATACGCAGTATTTT.

A note on this clonotype: At one end, the junction sequence differs from germline, possibly due to a read error. The chain recombines TRBV7-9 with TRBJ1-3, with D possibly matching TRBD1 (5 bases). Germline V lookup: CDR1 SEHNR, CDR2 FQNEAQ (reference sequence). The CDR3 is 15 residues long. The CDR3 DNA follows: TGTGCCAGCAGCCCTCGACAGTTCTCTGGAAGCACCATATATTTT. Its protein product is CASSPRQFSGSTIYF.

This clonotype was counted between two and nine times. CDR3 nucleotides: TGTGCCAGCAGTAAATTTCCAGGGGCGGGTGAAAAACTGTTTTTT. Translated, it gives CASSKFPGAGEKLFF. The rearrangement uses TRBV6-5 and TRBJ1-4, with D maybe TRBD1 (6 bases). With 5 bases removed from V and 7 bases from J, the gap between germline ends came to 17 bases. The germline gives CDR1 MNHEY, CDR2 SVGAGI. This CDR3 contains 15 residues.

The rearrangement uses TRBV19 and TRBJ2-7, with a tentative D call TRBD1 (5 bases). Per the germline V gene, CDR1 is LNHDA and CDR2 is SQIVND (reference sequence). V was shortened by 3 bases and J by 5 bases, with 14 bases between the two germline ends. The CDR3 loop spans 14 amino acids. The CDR3 DNA reads TGTGCCAGTAGTATGGGCAGGGAAATCGACGAGCAGTACTTC. This translates into CASSMGREIDEQYF. Filled out from reference TRBV19 and TRBJ2-7, the complete variable domain reads DGGITQSPKYLFRKEGQNVTLSCEQNLNHDAMYWYRQDPGQGLRLIYYSQIVNDFQKGDIAEGYSVSREKKESFPLTVTSAQKNPTAFYLCASSMGREIDEQYFGPGTRLTVT.

V is TRBV12-3 or TRBV12-4 and J is TRBJ2-5, with D possibly TRBD1 on 6 matching bases. Trimming took off 6 bases at V and 5 bases at J, with 10 bases between the two ends. CDR3 length: 12 amino acids. CDR3 in amino acids: CASRHRDETQYF. DNA for the CDR3: TGTGCCAGCAGACACAGGGATGAGACCCAGTACTTC.

The chain joins TRBV11-2 to TRBJ2-1, with 7 bases matching TRBD1. Germline V gene sequence: CDR1 SGHAT, CDR2 FQNNGV. The CDR3 consists of 14 residues. Here the CDR3 DNA reads TGTGCTAGCGTCACAGGGGAGAATGAGAATGAGCAGTTCTTC. As protein: CASVTGENENEQFF.

Only a few counts were recorded for this clonotype. This rearrangement joins TRBV10-2 to TRBJ2-7, with 12 bases fitting TRBD2. Losses at the gene ends were 5 bases for V and 6 bases for J; bases not matched to a gene: 8. The CDR3 extends over 15 amino acids. Germline values: CDR1 WSHSY, CDR2 SAAADI. CDR3 sequence reads: CASSRRLAGVVEQYF. DNA of the CDR3: TGCGCCAGCAGTCGGCGACTAGCGGGAGTAGTCGAGCAGTACTTC.

Many counts were recorded for this clonotype. CDR3 DNA sequence: TGTGCCAGCAGCTTAGTTGCGGGAGGACCCTACGAGCAGTACTTC. Translating it yields CASSLVAGGPYEQYF. The rearrangement uses TRBV7-8 and TRBJ2-7; 8 nucleotides agree with TRBD2. Germline V gives CDR1 SGHVS, CDR2 FQNEAQ. J lost 2 bases, V lost 1 base, and 4 bases had no gene match. This CDR3 contains 15 residues.

As concerns this clonotype: A much larger clone sits a single nucleotide away, making a read error possible. This chain uses TRBV6-2 or TRBV6-3 with TRBJ2-1; D perhaps matches TRBD2 (6 bases). CDR1 and CDR2 from the germline V gene are MNHEY and SVGEGT. With 4 bases removed from V and 0 bases from J, the gap between germline ends came to 10 bases. The CDR3 sequence is 15 residues long. CDR3 loop: CASSSRESSYNEQFF. For the CDR3, the DNA is TGTGCCAGCAGTTCACGGGAGAGCTCCTACAATGAGCAGTTCTTC.

In this sample, this clonotype turned up a few times. The rearrangement links TRBV29-1 to TRBJ1-1; D perhaps matches TRBD1 (6 bases). CDR1 and CDR2 from the germline V gene are SQVTM and ANQGSEA. V gave up 3 bases and J gave up 1 base, with 9 bases separating them. The CDR3 is 13 amino acids. The CDR3 is CSVDGGGNTEAFF. The CDR3 DNA reads TGCAGCGTTGATGGAGGGGGGAACACTGAAGCTTTCTTT.

The chain is built from TRBV5-1 and TRBJ2-1; TRBD2 matches at 7 bases. Germline CDR1 SGHRS, CDR2 YFSETQ. V lost 4 bases, J lost 0 bases, and 10 bases stayed unmatched. The length of the CDR3 is 17 residues. CDR3 loop: CASSLTSATSSYNEQFF. In DNA form, the CDR3 reads TGCGCCAGCAGCCTCACTAGCGCTACTAGCTCCTACAATGAGCAGTTCTTC.

This clonotype was observed a handful of times. CDR3 DNA sequence: TGCAGTGCTAGGATCCGGGACCCGACTCAGTTCTTC. Protein sequence: CSARIRDPTQFF. This sequence joins TRBV20-1 and TRBJ2-1, with D tentatively TRBD1 or TRBD2 (5 bases each). Germline V gene lookup returns CDR1 DFQATT and CDR2 SNEGSKA (reference sequence). V was shortened by 3 bases and J by 13 bases, with 16 bases between the two germline ends. The CDR3 loop spans 12 amino acids.

Only a few counts were recorded for this clonotype. CDR3 bases: TGTGCCACCAGTGACGCCGGACTAGCGGGGAGCACAGATACGCAGTATTTT. Its protein is CATSDAGLAGSTDTQYF. The chain uses TRBV24-1 and TRBJ2-3, with TRBD2 matching over 12 bases. Germline V CDR1 and CDR2: KGHDR, SFDVKD. The CDR3 sequence is 17 residues long. Trimming cost V 4 bases and J 0 bases; bases outside gene matches: 4.

This clonotype was picked up a small number of times. The V gene is TRBV10-3, the J gene TRBJ2-3; D call uncertain. Trimming removed 2 bases at V and 3 bases at J, with 6 bases between. Germline CDR1 reads ENHRY; CDR2 reads SYGVKD. CDR3 length: 13 residues. This CDR3 is CAISESGTDTQYF. The CDR3 DNA sequence: TGTGCCATCAGTGAGAGTGGTACAGATACGCAGTATTTT.

The genes are TRBV29-1 and TRBJ2-7; TRBD2 agrees at 8 bases. There are 13 residues in the CDR3. Germline CDR1 is SQVTM and CDR2 is ANQGSEA. Trimming at V came to 4 bases and at J to 4 bases, leaving 6 bases not matched to a gene. CDR3 in amino acids: CSVASGGPYEQYF. In nucleotides, the CDR3 is TGCAGCGTTGCGTCGGGAGGGCCATACGAGCAGTACTTC.

As to this clonotype: The junction does not match germline at one end; this may be a read error. The rearrangement links TRBV20-1 to TRBJ1-3; D is undetermined. Germline CDR1 DFQATT, CDR2 SNEGSKA (reference sequence). This CDR3 has 11 residues. CDR3 amino acids: CSARGFNTIYF. In nucleotides, the CDR3 is TGCAGTGCGAGAGGGTTTAACACCATATATTTT.

The V and J genes are TRBV29-1 and TRBJ1-1; D possibly corresponds to TRBD1 (5 bases). CDR1 is SQVTM and CDR2 is ANQGSEA in the germline V gene. The CDR3 loop spans 12 amino acids. V was clipped by 3 bases and J by 4 bases, with 9 bases between them. Here the CDR3 reads CSVDQGSTEAFF. CDR3 coding DNA: TGCAGCGTTGATCAGGGAAGCACTGAAGCTTTCTTT.

The J gene is TRBJ2-5, the V gene TRBV7-9; tentative D call: TRBD1 (6 bases). The J call is doubtful: the DNA matches TRBJ2-7 better. This CDR3 region has 13 residues. The germline V gene encodes CDR1 SEHNR and CDR2 FQNEAQ (reference sequence). Here the CDR3 DNA reads TGTGCCACGGACAGTAGCTACTCCTACGAGCAGTACTTC. It codes for CATDSSYSYEQYF.

The chain is built from TRBV4-2 and TRBJ2-5; D may correspond to TRBD1 or TRBD2 (5 bases each). The DNA end is a closer match to TRBJ2-1, so the J assignment may be wrong. The CDR3 contains 18 residues. Germline V gene data show CDR1 as LGHNA and CDR2 as YNFKEQ. This CDR3 is CASSQGPSGGLIQGEQFF. The CDR3 region has the DNA TGTGCCAGCAGCCAAGGTCCCTCGGGCGGGTTAATTCAGGGTGAGCAGTTCTTC.

The chain links TRBV27 to TRBJ2-7; D is ambiguous. Per germline, CDR1 MNHEY and CDR2 SMNVEV (reference sequence). V lost 4 bases to trimming and J lost 6 bases, with 10 bases between them. The CDR3 runs to 12 residues. This CDR3 is CASSSQLSEQYF. The CDR3 DNA is TGTGCCAGCAGTTCCCAGTTGTCCGAGCAGTACTTC.

The chain joins TRBV5-1 to TRBJ2-3; 13 bases line up with TRBD2. The CDR3 extends over 17 amino acids. V shed 0 bases, J shed 6 bases, and the junction held 7 bases outside the gene matches. Germline loops: CDR1 SGHRS, CDR2 YFSETQ. The chain's CDR3 is CASSLALAGGPVDTQYF. In DNA, the CDR3 is TGCGCCAGCAGCTTGGCACTAGCGGGGGGGCCGGTGGATACGCAGTATTTT.

J is TRBJ2-2 and V is TRBV6-2 or TRBV6-3; D gene unclear. The V gene's germline CDR1 is MNHEY and CDR2 SVGEGT. This CDR3 contains 14 residues. Trimming cost V 0 bases and J 6 bases, with 8 bases left between them. The CDR3 nucleotides are TGTGCCAGCAGTTACTCAAATTTACCCGGGGAGCTGTTTTTT. It translates to CASSYSNLPGELFF.

The V call is TRBV12-3 or TRBV12-4, the J call TRBJ1-3, with TRBD1 matching 8 bases. This CDR3 spans 17 amino acids. With 6 bases clipped from V and 4 bases from J, the junction kept 14 bases outside the gene matches. The chain's CDR3 is CASSALNRDRKGNTIYF. DNA for the CDR3: TGTGCCAGCAGCGCACTTAATCGGGACAGGAAAGGAAACACCATATATTTT.

J is TRBJ2-1 and V is TRBV15; 10 bases agree with TRBD2. V trimming: 3 bases; J trimming: 4 bases; junction bases outside the gene matches: 6. The V gene's germline CDR1 is LNHNV and CDR2 YYDKDF (reference sequence). The CDR3 contains 16 residues. The CDR3 region has the DNA TGTGCCACCAGCAGTGACTCTAGCGGGGGTTACAATGAGCAGTTCTTC. Residues: CATSSDSSGGYNEQFF.

The J gene is TRBJ2-1, the V gene TRBV27; D is uncertain. V was pared by 6 bases and J by 7 bases, with 10 bases between. Germline V gene lookup returns CDR1 MNHEY and CDR2 SMNVEV (reference sequence). The CDR3 spans 12 residues. CDR3 residues: CASRGWRNEQFF. The CDR3 region has the DNA TGTGCCAGCAGGGGGTGGCGTAATGAGCAGTTCTTC.

This clonotype has more than one count but fewer than ten. Its ends do not fully match the called genes, so a read error is possible. This rearrangement joins TRBV7-7 to TRBJ2-5; D not certain. Germline CDR1 SSHAT, CDR2 FNYEAQ (reference sequence). CDR3 length: 10 residues. The CDR3 region is CAVMRETQHF. CDR3 coding DNA: TGTGCCGTCATGCGAGAGACCCAGCACTTC.

The J gene is TRBJ1-2, the V gene TRBV20-1, with no clear D. With 2 bases removed from V and 7 bases from J, the gap between germline ends came to 14 bases. Germline CDR1 DFQATT, CDR2 SNEGSKA (reference sequence). The CDR3 runs 13 residues. CDR3 amino acids: CSARIRLLGGYTF. CDR3 nucleotide sequence: TGCAGTGCTAGAATCAGGTTGCTCGGTGGCTACACCTTC.

In its sample, this clonotype was seen a few times. The chain couples TRBV11-2 to TRBJ2-5; weak D call: TRBD1 (7 bases). The DNA end lines up better with TRBJ2-7; the J call may be wrong. The length of the CDR3 is 16 residues. CDR1 SGHAT and CDR2 FQNNGV come from the germline V gene. In nucleotides, the CDR3 is TGTGCCAGCAGCTCAACCCGCGGGACAGACCTATACGAGCAGTACTTC. Translation: CASSSTRGTDLYEQYF.

The chain joins TRBV29-1 to TRBJ2-2; 7 bases map to TRBD1. CDR1 and CDR2 (germline): SQVTM, ANQGSEA. Unmatched junction bases numbered 7, after V lost 6 bases and J lost 3 bases. The CDR3 contains 14 residues. The CDR3 sequence: CSVGTEEDTGELFF. CDR3 DNA: TGCAGCGTAGGGACAGAAGAGGACACCGGGGAGCTGTTTTTT.